These T cell receptor beta chains were read from a single sample in a study of CD8 T cells in Susac syndrome. TCRdb passed the immunoSEQ multiplex PCR reads through MiXCR, listing each CDR3 protein once. The sample records some 130,000 distinct CDR3 sequences, around 95% being singletons. The sequenced material came from CD8+ T cells from PBMCs. All receptors come from a human donor with Susac syndrome. Both conserved end residues are part of each CDR3. Fields, in order: J gene, D gene, V gene, clone size, CDR3 DNA, CDR3 protein. D genes are given only for firm matches. Only some rows state a clone size, as once, few, many or a class for expanded clones.

J gene: TRBJ1-1
D gene: TRBD1
V gene: TRBV28
clone size: .
CDR3 DNA: TGTGCCAGCAGCAACGGACAGGGATTGAACACTGAAGCTTTCTTT
CDR3 protein: CASSNGQGLNTEAFF

J gene: TRBJ2-1
D gene: TRBD2
V gene: TRBV12-3/TRBV12-4
clone size: once
CDR3 DNA: TGTGCCAGCAGCCTAGCGGGAGGGGTACTGCAGTTCTTC
CDR3 protein: CASSLAGGVLQFF

J gene: TRBJ2-7
D gene: .
V gene: TRBV28
clone size: .
CDR3 DNA: TGTGCCAGCAGTCAGCCCGGAGGCTCGTCCTACGAGCAGTACTTC
CDR3 protein: CASSQPGGSSYEQYF

J gene: TRBJ1-2
D gene: .
V gene: TRBV12-3/TRBV12-4
clone size: .
CDR3 DNA: TGTGCCAGCAGTTTAGTACCGGACTATGGCTACACCTTC
CDR3 protein: CASSLVPDYGYTF

J gene: TRBJ1-2
D gene: TRBD1
V gene: TRBV9
clone size: .
CDR3 DNA: TGTGCCAGCAGCGTAGGTCCAGAGGGGACAGTCTATGGCTACACCTTC
CDR3 protein: CASSVGPEGTVYGYTF

J gene: TRBJ2-3
D gene: .
V gene: TRBV2
clone size: .
CDR3 DNA: TGTGCCATCACCGGGAACAACACAGATACGCAGTATTTT
CDR3 protein: CAITGNNTDTQYF

J gene: TRBJ1-1
D gene: .
V gene: TRBV5-6
clone size: .
CDR3 DNA: TGTGCCAGCAGCCCGGGACGGGCGAACACTGAAGCTTTCTTT
CDR3 protein: CASSPGRANTEAFF

J gene: TRBJ1-5
D gene: .
V gene: TRBV28
clone size: .
CDR3 DNA: TGTGCCAGCACCCTAGGGGTAAATAGCAATCAGCCCCAGCATTTT
CDR3 protein: CASTLGVNSNQPQHF

J gene: TRBJ2-7
D gene: TRBD2
V gene: TRBV5-4
clone size: .
CDR3 DNA: TGTGCCAGCAGCTTGTACCCGGGAGGGTCAGCCTACGAGCAGTACTTC
CDR3 protein: CASSLYPGGSAYEQYF

J gene: TRBJ1-1
D gene: TRBD1
V gene: TRBV27
clone size: .
CDR3 DNA: TGTGCCAGCAGTCCCTTGGACAGGTTAAACACTGAAGCTTTCTTT
CDR3 protein: CASSPLDRLNTEAFF